The 12 T cell receptor beta chains in this list originate from one sample, sequenced in a study of T cells after yellow fever vaccination. TCRdb recomputed calls from the 5' RACE reads with MiXCR, one row per CDR3 protein. Counted here are about 300,000 distinct CDR3 sequences, approximately 3.9% occurring once; the ten biggest clones make up 24%. The sequencing used PBMCs, collected 5 days after the yellow fever booster vaccination. These receptors were obtained from a man aged 18 to 30 who received the YFV17D yellow fever vaccine.

At least ten counts were recorded for this clonotype. The chain has TRBV3-1 and TRBJ1-1; 9 bases agree with TRBD1. Germline loops: CDR1 LGHDT, CDR2 YNNKEL (reference sequence). Trimming cost V 2 bases and J 11 bases; bases outside gene matches: 15. This CDR3 has 16 residues. The CDR3 DNA is TGTGCCAGCAGCCAAAACCTTGGGCCTTACGGGACAGGGGCTTTCTTT. Translation: CASSQNLGPYGTGAFF. Looking up the rest from reference TRBV3-1 and TRBJ1-1 gives the full variable domain: DTAVSQTPKYLVTQMGNDKSIKCEQNLGHDTMYWYKQDSKKFLKIMFSYNNKELIINETVPNRFSPKSPDKAHLNLHINSLELGDSAVYFCASSQNLGPYGTGAFFGQGTRLTVV.

V is TRBV4-1 and J is TRBJ1-1; D not resolved. V was shortened by 4 bases and J by 0 bases, with 12 bases between the two germline ends. CDR3 length: 15 residues. The germline gives CDR1 MGHRA, CDR2 YSYEKL. CDR3 in DNA: TGCGCCAGCAGCCGGACCTCGCTTATGAACACTGAAGCTTTCTTT. Its protein is CASSRTSLMNTEAFF.

This clonotype was seen a few times. The gene calls are TRBV12-3 or TRBV12-4 and TRBJ2-3; D is unresolved. Between the trimmed V and J ends, which lost 5 bases and 1 base, there was a span of 10 bases. There are 14 residues in the CDR3. The CDR3 loop reads CASSLTWGTDTQYF. CDR3 DNA sequence: TGTGCCAGCAGTCTGACTTGGGGCACAGATACGCAGTATTTT.

A few counts support this clonotype. The chain has TRBV7-2 and TRBJ2-7; 12 bases are a match to TRBD1. With V trimmed by 5 bases and J by 7 bases, 6 bases remained unmatched. In germline, CDR1 is SGHTA, CDR2 FQGNSA. This CDR3 is 14 amino acids long. CDR3 in DNA: TGTGCCAGCAGCCCGGGACAGGGGGCGCAAGAGCAGTACTTC. The encoded protein is CASSPGQGAQEQYF.

The chain links TRBV3-1 to TRBJ1-4; D unresolved. The CDR3 spans 11 residues. Germline CDR1 reads LGHDT; CDR2 reads YNNKEL (reference sequence). V shed 8 bases and J shed 4 bases, with 5 bases lying between them. The CDR3, as DNA: TGTGCCAGCCGCTATAATGAAAAACTGTTTTTT. Its translation is CASRYNEKLFF.

In this sample, this clonotype turned up many times. This chain uses TRBV5-1 with TRBJ2-4, with no clear D. Germline V lookup: CDR1 SGHRS, CDR2 YFSETQ. Deletions cut 5 bases from V and 0 bases from J, with 12 bases between. The CDR3 sequence is 15 residues long. This chain's CDR3 is CASRDVFLAKNIQYF. The CDR3 bases are TGCGCCAGCAGGGACGTCTTCCTAGCCAAAAACATTCAGTACTTC.

The V gene is TRBV20-1, the J gene TRBJ1-2; tentative D call: TRBD1 (5 bases). Germline-derived CDR1 and CDR2 are DFQATT and SNEGSKA (reference sequence). This CDR3 has 13 amino acids. V lost 6 bases, J lost 2 bases, and 13 bases lay in between. CDR3 DNA sequence: TGCAGTGCCGATGATCCAGGGAACTATGGCTACACCTTC. Translating gives CSADDPGNYGYTF.

This clonotype was seen repeatedly, ten times or more. This chain links TRBV7-9 with TRBJ2-2; 9 positions agree with TRBD1. CDR1 and CDR2 (germline): SEHNR, FQNEAQ (reference sequence). This CDR3 region has 15 residues. V dropped 8 bases and J dropped 4; count of bases not matched to a gene: 8. The CDR3 nucleotides are TGTGCCAGCCCCAGGCCACAGGGGGCCACCGGGGAGCTGTTTTTT. This sequence encodes CASPRPQGATGELFF.

In its sample, this clonotype was seen many times. The V call is TRBV20-1, the J call TRBJ2-1; tentatively, D is TRBD1 (6 bases). Between the trimmed V and J ends, which lost 5 bases and 5 bases, there was a span of 25 bases. The CDR3 extends over 17 amino acids. From germline, CDR1 is DFQATT and CDR2 SNEGSKA (reference sequence). The CDR3 coding sequence is TGCAGTGCTCCAATGATCCGGGCCCCACAGGGAGACAATGAGCAGTTCTTC. It is translated as CSAPMIRAPQGDNEQFF.

This clonotype has a count of ten or more. The J gene is TRBJ1-2, the V gene TRBV11-2; 8 bases align to TRBD1. Germline V lookup: CDR1 SGHAT, CDR2 FQNNGV. V shed 5 bases, J shed 6 bases, and the junction held 8 bases outside the gene matches. The length of the CDR3 is 14 residues. The CDR3 protein is CASSRNPGGDGYTF. DNA for the CDR3: TGTGCCAGCAGCCGAAACCCAGGGGGCGATGGCTACACCTTC.

This clonotype was recorded a few times. The chain is built from TRBV19 and TRBJ1-5, with 7 bases matching TRBD1. Germline V gives CDR1 LNHDA, CDR2 SQIVND (reference sequence). CDR3 size: 15 residues. V shed 7 bases and J 5 bases; nucleotides not matched to a gene: 11. The CDR3 is CASTYSGQPYQPQHF. As DNA, the CDR3 is TGTGCCAGTACCTACTCGGGACAGCCTTATCAGCCCCAGCATTTT.

For this clonotype: This clone may be a read error of a much larger clone one base away. The V gene is TRBV7-6, the J gene TRBJ2-7; perhaps TRBD1 as D (6 bases). V lost 1 base, J lost 1 base, and 11 bases lay in between. Germline CDR1 and CDR2: SGHVS and FNYEAQ. The CDR3 loop spans 15 amino acids. In DNA, the CDR3 is TGTGCCAGCAGCTTAGGAACAGGGCCTTCCTACGAGCAGTACTTC. As protein: CASSLGTGPSYEQYF. The full variable domain, rest sourced from reference TRBV7-6 and TRBJ2-7, is GAGVSQSPRYKVTKRGQDVALRCDPISGHVSLYWYRQALGQGPEFLTYFNYEAQQDKSGLPNDRFSAERPEGSISTLTIQRTEQRDSAMYRCASSLGTGPSYEQYFGPGTRLTVT.